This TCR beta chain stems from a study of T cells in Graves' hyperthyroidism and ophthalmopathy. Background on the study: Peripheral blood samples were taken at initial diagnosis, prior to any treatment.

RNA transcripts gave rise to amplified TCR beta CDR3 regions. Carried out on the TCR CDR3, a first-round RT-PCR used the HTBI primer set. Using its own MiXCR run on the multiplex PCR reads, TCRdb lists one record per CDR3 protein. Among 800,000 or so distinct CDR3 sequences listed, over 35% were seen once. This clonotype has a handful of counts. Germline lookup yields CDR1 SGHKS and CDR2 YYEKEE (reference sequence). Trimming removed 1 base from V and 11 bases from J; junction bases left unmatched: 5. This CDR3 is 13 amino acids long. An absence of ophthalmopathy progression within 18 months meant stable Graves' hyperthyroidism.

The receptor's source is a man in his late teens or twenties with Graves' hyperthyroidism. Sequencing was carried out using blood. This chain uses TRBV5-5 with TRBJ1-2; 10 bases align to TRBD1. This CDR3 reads CASSLMDRGSYTF. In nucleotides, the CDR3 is TGTGCCAGCAGCTTGATGGACAGGGGGTCGTACACCTTC.